The 17 T cell receptor beta chains listed next were all sequenced from one sample in a study of cytomegalovirus exposure and HLA in healthy donors. Amplification used 60 Vbeta primers and 13 Jbeta primers. Assay: immunoSEQ multiplex PCR; the TCRdb copy retains only in-frame clones and omits some. The data contain 150,000 to 200,000 clones, approximately 80% of them singletons. Sample: PBMCs. These receptor sequences come from a man in his fifties or sixties in good health and CMV-seropositive.

The DNA of the CDR3 is TGTGCCATGTGGGGGGGAAGTGGGAATCAGCCCCAGCATTTT. Protein product: CAMWGGSGNQPQHF. The rearrangement uses TRBV5-4 and TRBJ1-5, with D tentatively TRBD1 (5 bases). This CDR3 comprises 14 residues. Between the trimmed V and J ends, which lost 9 bases and 4 bases, there was a span of 17 bases. Germline CDR1 SGHNT, CDR2 YYREEE (reference sequence).

This chain uses TRBV23-1 with TRBJ2-7; possibly TRBD1 for D (6 bases). TRBV23-1 counts as an open reading frame of uncertain function. Trimming took 0 bases from V and 0 from J, leaving 15 bases between them. This CDR3 is 17 amino acids long. CDR3 amino acids: CASSQSSGQGLSYEQYF. CDR3 in DNA: TGCGCCAGCAGTCAATCTTCAGGGCAGGGGCTCTCCTACGAGCAGTACTTC.

The rearrangement links TRBV28 to TRBJ1-2; D is undetermined. Trimming shortened V by 6 bases and J by 7 bases, and 21 bases separated the two germline ends. The CDR3 is made up of 15 amino acids. The germline CDR1 and CDR2 sequences are MDHEN and SYDVKM. CDR3 sequence (DNA): TGTGCCAGCAGACCTCCGAGTTCTTGGTCGAGTGGCTACACCTTC. Its protein is CASRPPSSWSSGYTF.

The chain combines TRBV5-1 with TRBJ2-5; 12 nucleotides agree with TRBD2. The closer fit of TRBJ2-7 to the DNA end suggests the J call may be wrong. Looked up from germline, CDR1 is SGHRS and CDR2 is YFSETQ. The CDR3 totals 15 residues. The DNA for the CDR3 is TGCGCCAGCAGCTCTAGACTAGCGGGGGTCTACGAGCAGTACTTC. This sequence encodes CASSSRLAGVYEQYF.

The chain has TRBV2 and TRBJ2-7; the D gene is possibly TRBD1 (5 bases). The germline CDR1 and CDR2 sequences are SNHLY and FYNNEI. The CDR3 extends over 13 amino acids. The V end lost 7 bases, the J end lost 2 bases, and 12 bases lay between the germline ends. In nucleotides, the CDR3 is TGTGCCAGCATTTCGGACACAGCCTACGAGCAGTACTTC. This translates into CASISDTAYEQYF. Looking up the rest from reference TRBV2 and TRBJ2-7 gives the full variable domain: EPEVTQTPSHQVTQMGQEVILRCVPISNHLYFYWYRQILGQKVEFLVSFYNNEISEKSEIFDDQFSVERPDGSNFTLKIRSTKLEDSAMYFCASISDTAYEQYFGPGTRLTVT.

J is TRBJ2-5 and V is TRBV10-2; D is perhaps TRBD1 (5 bases). Trimming cost V 6 bases and J 3 bases, with 5 bases left between them. Germline CDR1 and CDR2: WSHSY and SAAADI. The CDR3 runs 11 residues. The CDR3 protein is CASRGEETQYF. The CDR3 DNA reads TGCGCCAGCAGAGGGGAAGAGACCCAGTACTTC.

This chain joins TRBV21-1 and TRBJ2-6; the D call of TRBD1 is as the table states it, not checked on the DNA. TRBV21-1 corresponds to a pseudogene. The CDR3 is 19 residues long. CDR3: CASSKESRDRPSGANVLTF. In nucleotides, the CDR3 is TGTGCCAGCAGCAAAGAATCTCGGGACAGACCCTCTGGGGCCAACGTCCTGACTTTC.

The chain carries TRBV20-1 and TRBJ2-7; possibly TRBD1 for D (6 bases). Looked up from germline, CDR1 is DFQATT and CDR2 is SNEGSKA (reference sequence). Between the trimmed V and J ends, which lost 5 bases and 8 bases, there was a span of 13 bases. The CDR3 covers 11 residues. Written as DNA, the CDR3 is TGCAGTGCTTTAAAAGGGGGACAGCAGTACTTC. This translates into CSALKGGQQYF.

The chain recombines TRBV30 with TRBJ2-5; 7 bases agree with TRBD2. CDR1 is GTSNPN and CDR2 is SVGIG in the germline V gene (reference sequence). The trim removed 3 bases at V and 3 bases at J, leaving 4 bases unmatched. This CDR3 spans 13 amino acids. CDR3 residues: CAWSGGLKETQYF. The CDR3 region has the DNA TGTGCCTGGAGCGGGGGGTTAAAAGAGACCCAGTACTTC.

The chain carries TRBV11-3 and TRBJ1-1; no clear D gene. Trimming removed 6 bases from V and 3 bases from J, with 11 bases in between. The germline CDR1 and CDR2 sequences are SGHNT and YENEEA. The CDR3 sequence is 13 residues long. The CDR3 loop reads CASSEYTDTEAFF. DNA of the CDR3: TGTGCCAGCAGTGAGTATACGGACACTGAAGCTTTCTTT. Together with reference TRBV11-3 and TRBJ1-1, the CDR3 gives the full variable domain: EAGVVQSPRYKIIEKKQPVAFWCNPISGHNTLYWYLQNLGQGPELLIRYENEEAVDDSQLPKDRFSAERLKGVDSTLKIQPAELGDSAVYLCASSEYTDTEAFFGQGTRLTVV.

The V call is TRBV10-1, the J call TRBJ2-3; tentatively, D is TRBD2 (6 bases). The V gene's germline CDR1 is WNHNN and CDR2 SYGVQD (reference sequence). This CDR3 comprises 14 residues. Trimming pared 4 bases from V and 4 bases from J, leaving 12 bases between. The CDR3 loop is CASSVRGWADTQYF. In nucleotides, the CDR3 is TGCGCCAGCAGTGTACGGGGGTGGGCAGATACGCAGTATTTT.

A single count supports this clone. V usage is TRBV2 and J usage is TRBJ1-2; 10 bases match TRBD1. This CDR3 spans 15 amino acids. Germline V CDR1 and CDR2: SNHLY, FYNNEI. J lost 1 base, V lost 4 bases, and 3 bases had no gene match. The CDR3 reads CASSGGTGDNYGYTF. CDR3 DNA: TGTGCCAGCAGTGGAGGGACAGGGGATAACTATGGCTACACCTTC.

This chain joins TRBV19 and TRBJ1-1; D unresolved. CDR3 length: 11 residues. Germline loops: CDR1 LNHDA, CDR2 SQIVND (reference sequence). Trimming cost V 6 bases and J 4 bases, with 6 bases left between them. The CDR3 is CASRAVTEAFF. The DNA of the CDR3 is TGTGCCAGTAGAGCGGTCACTGAAGCTTTCTTT.

The chain uses TRBV18 and TRBJ1-5; 9 bases are a match to TRBD1. In germline, CDR1 is KGHSH, CDR2 LQKENI. The V and J ends lost 5 bases and 4 bases, in that order; junction bases with no gene match: 6. This CDR3 has 15 amino acids. DNA of the CDR3: TGTGCCAGCTCATTAGGGACAGGGACAAATCAGCCCCAGCATTTT. It is translated as CASSLGTGTNQPQHF.

This chain connects TRBV5-1 to TRBJ1-4, with D unclear. CDR1 is SGHRS, CDR2 YFSETQ, per germline. The CDR3 extends over 15 amino acids. V lost 4 bases and J 4 bases, leaving 14 bases between the germline ends. CDR3 DNA sequence: TGCGCCAGCAGCAATCCGACGGCGGGTAATGAAAAACTGTTTTTT. Encoded protein: CASSNPTAGNEKLFF.

The chain couples TRBV7-2 to TRBJ2-5; TRBD2 aligns across 7 bases. This CDR3 comprises 12 residues. Germline V gives CDR1 SGHTA, CDR2 FQGNSA. V trimming: 8 bases; J trimming: 5 bases; junction bases outside the gene matches: 5. The CDR3 DNA sequence: TGTGCCAGCGGCGGGAGTGGGGAGACCCAGTACTTC. Its translation is CASGGSGETQYF.

This rearrangement joins TRBV28 to TRBJ1-6; possible D gene TRBD1, 6 bases. The V end was cut by 7 bases, the J end by 8 bases, with 15 bases between. Germline V lookup: CDR1 MDHEN, CDR2 SYDVKM. CDR3 length: 14 residues. This CDR3 reads CASKDGQTDSPLHF. Written as DNA, the CDR3 is TGTGCCAGCAAAGACGGACAGACGGATTCACCCCTCCACTTT. The whole variable domain, filled in from reference TRBV28 and TRBJ1-6, reads DVKVTQSSRYLVKRTGEKVFLECVQDMDHENMFWYRQDPGLGLRLIYFSYDVKMKEKGDIPEGYSVSREKKERFSLILESASTNQTSMYLCASKDGQTDSPLHFGNGTRLTVT.